This entry concerns a single T cell receptor (beta chain). The PCR had 60 Vbeta and 13 Jbeta primers. Profiled with immunoSEQ multiplex PCR; TCRdb holds only in-frame clones, not every one. The table has approximately 86,000 clones, about 70% seen once. This specimen belongs to a study of cytomegalovirus exposure and HLA in healthy donors. Germline assignment: CDR1 MGHDK and CDR2 SYGVNS. The CDR3 spans 16 residues. V was cut by 3 bases and J by 0 bases, with 14 bases left in between. Sequenced: PBMCs. This chain joins TRBV25-1 and TRBJ1-2; D may be TRBD1 (6 bases). This clonotype was sampled from a man between 40 and 49 years old in good health and CMV-seronegative. CDR3 loop: CASSDRDRPSNYGYTF. CDR3 DNA: TGTGCCAGCAGTGACAGAGACAGGCCTTCTAACTATGGCTACACCTTC.